These 5 T cell receptor beta chains originate from one sample sequenced in a study of shared clonotypes between healthy human individuals. Clones were sequenced by immunoSEQ multiplex PCR, and TCRdb holds only the in-frame ones, with some missing. The sample has 2,100,000 or so clones, about 94% seen once. What was sequenced was naive CD4+ T cells sorted from blood. The sample's subset: CD45RA+ positively selected. These receptors all come from a man younger than 35 in good health.

For this clone: Different DNA sequences within this sample yield the same CDR3. The chain has TRBV7-9 and TRBJ1-6; TRBD1 matches at 9 bases. V lost 1 base to trimming and J lost 10 bases; unmatched junction nucleotides: 2. The germline V gene has CDR1 SEHNR and CDR2 FQNEAQ (reference sequence). The CDR3 is 14 amino acids. The CDR3 DNA follows: TGTGCCAGCAGCTTAGGGACAGGGGAATCACCCCTCCACTTT. Its protein product is CASSLGTGESPLHF. Full variable domain (outside the CDR3, taken from reference TRBV7-9 and TRBJ1-6): DTGVSQNPRHKITKRGQNVTFRCDPISEHNRLYWYRQTLGQGPEFLTYFQNEAQLEKSRLLSDRFSAERPKGSFSTLEIQRTEQGDSAMYLCASSLGTGESPLHFGNGTRLTVT.

The chain combines TRBV13 with TRBJ2-1; 13 bases map to TRBD2. Germline values: CDR1 PRHDT, CDR2 FYEKMQ (reference sequence). The CDR3 is 15 amino acids. Trimming removed 5 bases from V and 7 bases from J; junction bases left unmatched: 5. Here the CDR3 DNA reads TGTGCCAGCAGCCTACTAGCGGGGGGGACAAATGAGCAGTTCTTC. Protein product: CASSLLAGGTNEQFF. Using reference TRBV13 and TRBJ2-1 for the parts outside the CDR3, the full variable domain is AAGVIQSPRHLIKEKRETATLKCYPIPRHDTVYWYQQGPGQDPQFLISFYEKMQSDKGSIPDRFSAQQFSDYHSELNMSSLELGDSALYFCASSLLAGGTNEQFFGPGTRLTVL.

This chain's CDR3 is CASSFSGADTQYF. For the CDR3, the DNA is TGTGCCAGCAGCTTTAGCGGTGCAGATACGCAGTATTTT. This chain links TRBV7-9 with TRBJ2-3; a weak D match, TRBD2 (6 bases). This CDR3 comprises 13 residues. Germline CDR1 is SEHNR and CDR2 is FQNEAQ (reference sequence). V was cut by 3 bases and J by 4 bases, with 8 bases left in between.

The V and J genes are TRBV6-4 and TRBJ1-4, with 9 bases aligning to TRBD1. CDR3 length: 14 amino acids. The V segment lost 4 bases and the J segment 5 bases; nucleotides outside the gene matches: 2. In germline, CDR1 is MRHNA, CDR2 SNTAGT. As DNA, the CDR3 is TGTGCCAGCAGTGGGACAGGGGAGAATGAAAAACTGTTTTTT. Translating it yields CASSGTGENEKLFF.

The chain combines TRBV19 with TRBJ1-2; tentatively, D is TRBD1 (5 bases). V was shortened by 6 bases and J by 4 bases, with 9 bases between the two germline ends. The CDR3 contains 12 residues. Looked up from germline, CDR1 is LNHDA and CDR2 is SQIVND (reference sequence). CDR3 sequence: CASRGDGYGYTF. The DNA for the CDR3 is TGTGCCAGTAGAGGGGATGGCTATGGCTACACCTTC.